These 14 T cell receptor beta chains share one sample of origin, sequenced in a study of blood T cell repertoires in COVID-19. Assay used: immunoSEQ multiplex PCR; TCRdb lists only in-frame clones, some missing. The table records some 200,000 clones, about 89% of them present only once. The sample consisted of peripheral blood. Receptors were obtained from a woman in her thirties or forties with acute or convalescent COVID-19.

This clone was observed a single time. The chain couples TRBV21-1 to TRBJ2-7; TRBD1 was called by the table and not checked on the DNA. TRBV21-1 has pseudogene status. This CDR3 is 18 amino acids long. CDR3 DNA: TGTGCCAGCAGCACTTACCAGGATAGGGACAGCCTCTCCTACGAGCAGTACGTC. This codes for CASSTYQDRDSLSYEQYV.

In its sample, this clone was seen once. This rearrangement joins TRBV3-1 (or the pseudogene TRBV3-2) to TRBJ2-1; D not resolved. CDR3 size: 17 residues. V was pared by 2 bases and J by 0 bases, with 14 bases between. Germline CDR1 reads LGHDT; CDR2 reads YNNKEL (reference sequence). CDR3 region: CASSQSQVLSSYNEQFF. The CDR3 DNA reads TGTGCCAGCAGCCAAAGTCAGGTTCTTAGCTCCTACAATGAGCAGTTCTTC.

V is TRBV29-1 and J is TRBJ2-3; 7 nucleotides line up with TRBD1. Germline V lookup: CDR1 SQVTM, CDR2 ANQGSEA. CDR3 length equals 13 residues. Trimming took 4 bases from V and 1 from J; bases not matched to a gene: 2. CDR3 residues: CSVVGGGTDTQYF. The CDR3, as DNA: TGCAGCGTTGTAGGGGGCGGCACAGATACGCAGTATTTT.

This clone came up once. V usage is TRBV6-2 or TRBV6-3 and J usage is TRBJ1-1; 8 nucleotides align to TRBD1. J lost 8 bases, V lost 5 bases, and 4 bases had no gene match. CDR3 length: 12 residues. CDR1 is MNHEY, CDR2 SVGEGT, per germline. CDR3 sequence (DNA): TGTGCCAGCAGTCATCCAGGGGGCGAAGCTTTCTTT. Translated: CASSHPGGEAFF.

This chain connects TRBV5-1 to TRBJ1-2; 8 bases line up with TRBD1. Unmatched junction bases numbered 5, after V lost 0 bases and J lost 7 bases. The CDR3 is made up of 14 amino acids. Germline V CDR1 and CDR2: SGHRS, YFSETQ. The CDR3 region has the DNA TGCGCCAGCAGCTTGGCAGGACAGGGCCGTGGCTACACCTTC. Protein: CASSLAGQGRGYTF.

The chain combines TRBV7-9 with TRBJ2-1; D is perhaps TRBD2 (5 bases). Looked up from germline, CDR1 is SEHNR and CDR2 is FQNEAQ (reference sequence). CDR3 length: 16 amino acids. V was pared by 6 bases and J by 0 bases, with 15 bases between. The chain's CDR3 is CASRGDGFLSYNEQFF. The CDR3 nucleotides are TGTGCCAGCAGGGGAGACGGCTTTCTCTCCTACAATGAGCAGTTCTTC.

This clone has a handful of counts. The chain combines TRBV11-3 with TRBJ1-2, with 8 positions matching TRBD1. The germline gives CDR1 SGHNT, CDR2 YENEEA. The CDR3 spans 13 residues. Losses at the gene ends were 6 bases for V and 8 bases for J; bases not matched to a gene: 8. DNA for the CDR3: TGTGCCAGCAGGCCCGCAGGGGGCGACGGCTACACCTTC. It codes for CASRPAGGDGYTF.

CDR3 coding DNA: TGTGCCAGCAGCCCCGCGGGGGCTTGGAACACTGAAGCTTTCTTT. This codes for CASSPAGAWNTEAFF. The genes are TRBV7-9 and TRBJ1-1, with D possibly being TRBD1 (6 bases). The CDR3 consists of 15 residues. Germline values: CDR1 SEHNR, CDR2 FQNEAQ (reference sequence). The V end lost 5 bases, the J end lost 1 base, and 14 bases lay between the germline ends.

The gene calls are TRBV7-9 and TRBJ1-1; 10 bases map to TRBD1. The CDR3 has 14 amino acids. The trim removed 4 bases at V and 1 base at J, leaving 0 bases unmatched. Germline V gene data show CDR1 as SEHNR and CDR2 as FQNEAQ (reference sequence). CDR3 nucleotide sequence: TGTGCCAGCAGCTGGACAGGGGGGAACACTGAAGCTTTCTTT. Encoded protein: CASSWTGGNTEAFF.

The V call is TRBV15, the J call TRBJ1-2; no clear D gene. V shed 2 bases and J shed 3 bases, with 10 bases lying between them. The CDR3 runs to 14 residues. Germline V gene lookup returns CDR1 LNHNV and CDR2 YYDKDF (reference sequence). The CDR3 sequence: CATSRKVRDYGYTF. CDR3 nucleotide sequence: TGTGCCACCAGCAGAAAAGTCCGGGACTATGGCTACACCTTC.

This clone was detected once. The chain links TRBV6-1 to TRBJ1-3; D possibly corresponds to TRBD1 (5 bases). V gave up 3 bases and J gave up 1 base, with 10 bases separating them. The V gene's germline CDR1 is MNHNS and CDR2 SASEGT. The CDR3 has 15 residues. In DNA, the CDR3 is TGTGCCAGCAGTGACCCGGGGGGGTCTGGAAACACCATATATTTT. Translated: CASSDPGGSGNTIYF.

The chain combines TRBV29-1 with TRBJ2-2, with TRBD2 matching 13 bases. After removal of 7 bases from V and 0 bases from J, the junction contained 8 bases not matched to a gene. The CDR3 extends over 17 amino acids. Germline CDR1 and CDR2: SQVTM and ANQGSEA. The CDR3 spells CSGDRTSGGSNTGELFF. CDR3 nucleotide sequence: TGCAGCGGGGATCGGACTAGCGGGGGCTCGAACACCGGGGAGCTGTTTTTT.

V is TRBV30 and J is TRBJ1-1, with TRBD1 matching 12 bases. There are 15 residues in the CDR3. V gave up 3 bases and J gave up 10 bases; unmatched junction bases: 12. The germline gives CDR1 GTSNPN, CDR2 SVGIG (reference sequence). The CDR3: CAWRALGQGAGGAFF. CDR3 in DNA: TGTGCCTGGAGGGCCCTGGGACAGGGGGCCGGGGGAGCTTTCTTT.

V usage is TRBV7-3 and J usage is TRBJ2-2; 7 positions agree with TRBD1. Losses at the gene ends were 5 bases for V and 2 bases for J; bases not matched to a gene: 11. The length of the CDR3 is 17 residues. CDR1 and CDR2 (germline): SGHTA, FQGTGA. The CDR3 coding sequence is TGTGCCAGCAGCCCATACGGGTCAGGGGGTAACACCGGGGAGCTGTTTTTT. Protein product: CASSPYGSGGNTGELFF.